This is a list of T cell receptor beta chains from one sample in a study of patients and donors after allogeneic stem cell transplantation. TCRdb fed the RT-PCR reads into MiXCR, producing one record per CDR3 protein. The table includes more than 850,000 distinct CDR3 sequences, 18% detected once. The source material was blood, either unsorted or a sorted T cell fraction (not recorded which). The receptor source for this set is a human donor who was either an allogeneic HSCT recipient or a stem cell or donor lymphocyte infusion donor (not recorded which). It is not recorded whose cells these are; they may come from a transplant donor. CDR3s include the opening cysteine and the closing phenylalanine or tryptophan. A D gene is named only where the DNA matches it firmly. Some rows mark clone size as missing; the rest say once, few, many or name a class of expanded clone.

d_gene: TRBD1
j_gene: TRBJ1-2
v_gene: TRBV11-2
abundance: -
CDR3nt: TGTGCCAGCAGTCTTGATCCCGGGACAGGGGCTAACTATGGCTACACCTTC
CDR3aa: CASSLDPGTGANYGYTF

d_gene: TRBD1
j_gene: TRBJ2-7
v_gene: TRBV7-9
abundance: few
CDR3nt: TGTGCCAGCAGCGCGGACAGGTTCCTCTCCTACGAGCAGTACTTC
CDR3aa: CASSADRFLSYEQYF

d_gene: -
j_gene: TRBJ2-1
v_gene: TRBV5-4
abundance: -
CDR3nt: TGTGCCAGCAGCTATGGGGGGCAGGGCGATGAGCAGTTCTTC
CDR3aa: CASSYGGQGDEQFF

d_gene: TRBD1
j_gene: TRBJ2-7
v_gene: TRBV7-6
abundance: few
CDR3nt: TGTGCCAGCAGCCACGGGACAGGGACTGAGCAGTACTTC
CDR3aa: CASSHGTGTEQYF

d_gene: -
j_gene: TRBJ2-3
v_gene: TRBV29-1
abundance: -
CDR3nt: TGCAGCGTTGAAGCCGGAACTAGCACAGATACGCAGTATTTT
CDR3aa: CSVEAGTSTDTQYF

d_gene: TRBD2
j_gene: TRBJ2-5
v_gene: TRBV12-3/TRBV12-4
abundance: many
CDR3nt: TGTGCCAGCAGTGGGGGACTAGCGGGAGGTTGGGAGACCCAGTACTTC
CDR3aa: CASSGGLAGGWETQYF

d_gene: TRBD1
j_gene: TRBJ1-6
v_gene: TRBV7-8
abundance: -
CDR3nt: TGTGCCAGCAGCTCCAGGGGGCGCAGGAATTCACCCCTCCACTTT
CDR3aa: CASSSRGRRNSPLHF

d_gene: -
j_gene: TRBJ1-3
v_gene: TRBV11-3
abundance: -
CDR3nt: TGTGCCAGCAGCTTAGTATCAGGCCTCTCTGGAAACACCATATATTTT
CDR3aa: CASSLVSGLSGNTIYF

d_gene: -
j_gene: TRBJ2-1
v_gene: TRBV5-1
abundance: -
CDR3nt: TGCGCCAGCAGGGACAGCCTCAATGAGCAGTTCTTC
CDR3aa: CASRDSLNEQFF

d_gene: -
j_gene: TRBJ1-2
v_gene: TRBV10-3
abundance: many
CDR3nt: TGTGCCATCAGTGAGGAGGGTGGCTACACCTTC
CDR3aa: CAISEEGGYTF

d_gene: TRBD1
j_gene: TRBJ2-5
v_gene: TRBV20-1
abundance: few
CDR3nt: TGCAGTGCTAGAGCCGCCGGACAGGGAGAGACCCAGTACTTC
CDR3aa: CSARAAGQGETQYF

d_gene: -
j_gene: TRBJ2-3
v_gene: TRBV5-1
abundance: -
CDR3nt: TGCGCCAGCAGCTGGGGACGGGCGGATACGCAGTATTTT
CDR3aa: CASSWGRADTQYF

d_gene: -
j_gene: TRBJ2-1
v_gene: TRBV30
abundance: -
CDR3nt: TGTGCCTGGAGTGTAACGGCCAATGAGCAGTTCTTC
CDR3aa: CAWSVTANEQFF

d_gene: -
j_gene: TRBJ2-4
v_gene: TRBV6-1
abundance: -
CDR3nt: TGTGCCAGCAGTAAGATACAGGGTCCACTGGCCAAAAACATTCAGTACTTC
CDR3aa: CASSKIQGPLAKNIQYF

d_gene: -
j_gene: TRBJ1-1
v_gene: TRBV6-2/TRBV6-3
abundance: -
CDR3nt: TGTGCCAGCAGTTACATCGGGGGGAGGAACACTGAAGCTTTCTTT
CDR3aa: CASSYIGGRNTEAFF

d_gene: -
j_gene: TRBJ2-1
v_gene: TRBV4-1
abundance: -
CDR3nt: TGCGCCAGCAGCCAAATAGGTATTGAGCAGTTCTTC
CDR3aa: CASSQIGIEQFF

d_gene: -
j_gene: TRBJ2-1
v_gene: TRBV4-1
abundance: -
CDR3nt: TGCGCCAGCAGCCTGGTAGCAACTGAATTGAATGAGCAGTTCTTC
CDR3aa: CASSLVATELNEQFF

d_gene: TRBD2
j_gene: TRBJ2-1
v_gene: TRBV5-1
abundance: -
CDR3nt: TGCGCCAGCAGCTTGGAAGGACTAGCGAACCGGTTCAATGAGCAGTTCTTC
CDR3aa: CASSLEGLANRFNEQFF

d_gene: TRBD1
j_gene: TRBJ2-2
v_gene: TRBV7-8
abundance: -
CDR3nt: TGTGCCAGCAGCCGCGGGACAGGGCGCACCGGGGAGCTGTTTTTT
CDR3aa: CASSRGTGRTGELFF

d_gene: -
j_gene: TRBJ1-4
v_gene: TRBV6-1
abundance: few
CDR3nt: TGTGCCAGCAGAAACAGGAATGAAAAACTGTTTTTT
CDR3aa: CASRNRNEKLFF

d_gene: -
j_gene: TRBJ2-7
v_gene: TRBV12-3/TRBV12-4
abundance: many
CDR3nt: TGTGCCAGCAGTCCTTCGCAGGGCTACGAGCAGTACTTC
CDR3aa: CASSPSQGYEQYF

d_gene: TRBD2
j_gene: TRBJ2-1
v_gene: TRBV4-3
abundance: few
CDR3nt: TGCGCCAGCAGCCAAGATACGGGGCGGGGGGGTTCCTACAATGAGCAGTTCTTC
CDR3aa: CASSQDTGRGGSYNEQFF

d_gene: -
j_gene: TRBJ1-6
v_gene: TRBV10-3
abundance: many
CDR3nt: TGTGCCATCAGTGAGGAGGGGTCAGAAAATTCACCCCTCCACTTT
CDR3aa: CAISEEGSENSPLHF

d_gene: -
j_gene: TRBJ1-5
v_gene: TRBV12-3/TRBV12-4
abundance: -
CDR3nt: TGTGCCAGCAGTTTCCGGGAGGGTATTATGGGCAATCAGCCCCAGCATTTT
CDR3aa: CASSFREGIMGNQPQHF

d_gene: -
j_gene: TRBJ1-2
v_gene: TRBV12-3/TRBV12-4
abundance: many
CDR3nt: TGTGCCAGCAGTTTTCAGTCCCCCTATGGCTACACCTTC
CDR3aa: CASSFQSPYGYTF

d_gene: TRBD2
j_gene: TRBJ2-7
v_gene: TRBV4-1
abundance: few
CDR3nt: TGCGCCAGCAGCCAAGTCCTAGCGGTTCTCTACGAGCAGTACTTC
CDR3aa: CASSQVLAVLYEQYF

d_gene: -
j_gene: TRBJ1-2
v_gene: TRBV12-3/TRBV12-4
abundance: few
CDR3nt: TGTGCCAGCAGACCTCAGGGTGCGAATGGCTACACCTTC
CDR3aa: CASRPQGANGYTF

d_gene: -
j_gene: TRBJ1-4
v_gene: TRBV2
abundance: -
CDR3nt: TGTGCCAGCAGGAACCGGATATCAACTAATGAAAAACTGTTTTTT
CDR3aa: CASRNRISTNEKLFF

d_gene: -
j_gene: TRBJ2-1
v_gene: TRBV19
abundance: -
CDR3nt: TGTGCCAGTAGGTCCGGGTTGCTGAGGGGACGGCATGAGCAGTTCTTC
CDR3aa: CASRSGLLRGRHEQFF

d_gene: -
j_gene: TRBJ1-5
v_gene: TRBV12-3/TRBV12-4
abundance: many
CDR3nt: TGTGCCAGCAGTTCCCCAGGTCCCCAGCCCCAGCATTTT
CDR3aa: CASSSPGPQPQHF

d_gene: -
j_gene: TRBJ2-5
v_gene: TRBV20-1
abundance: many
CDR3nt: TGCAGTGCTCGGAGGGGACCGGAGACCCAGTACTTC
CDR3aa: CSARRGPETQYF

d_gene: -
j_gene: TRBJ2-3
v_gene: TRBV12-3/TRBV12-4
abundance: few
CDR3nt: TGTGCCAGCACTTACGGACAGTTTGGGGCAATATTT
CDR3aa: CASTYGQFGAIF

d_gene: -
j_gene: TRBJ2-1
v_gene: TRBV24-1
abundance: few
CDR3nt: TGTGCCACCAGTGATTTCCGAACGGCGCAGTTCTTC
CDR3aa: CATSDFRTAQFF

d_gene: TRBD1
j_gene: TRBJ1-5
v_gene: TRBV7-2
abundance: -
CDR3nt: TGTGCCAGCAGCCTCAGGTCTGGACAGGGCAATCAGCCCCAGCATTTT
CDR3aa: CASSLRSGQGNQPQHF